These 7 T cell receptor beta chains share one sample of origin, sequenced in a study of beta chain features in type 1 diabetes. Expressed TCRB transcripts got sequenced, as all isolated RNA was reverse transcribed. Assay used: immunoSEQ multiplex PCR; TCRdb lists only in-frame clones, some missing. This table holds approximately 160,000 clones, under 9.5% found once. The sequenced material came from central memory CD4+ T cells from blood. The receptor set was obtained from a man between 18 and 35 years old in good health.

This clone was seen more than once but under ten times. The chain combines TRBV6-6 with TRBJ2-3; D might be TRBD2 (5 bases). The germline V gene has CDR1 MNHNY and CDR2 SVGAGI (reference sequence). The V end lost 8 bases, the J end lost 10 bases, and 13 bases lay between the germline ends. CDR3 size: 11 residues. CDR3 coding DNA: TGTGCCAGCGCGGCCACTAGTGCGCAGTATTTT. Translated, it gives CASAATSAQYF.

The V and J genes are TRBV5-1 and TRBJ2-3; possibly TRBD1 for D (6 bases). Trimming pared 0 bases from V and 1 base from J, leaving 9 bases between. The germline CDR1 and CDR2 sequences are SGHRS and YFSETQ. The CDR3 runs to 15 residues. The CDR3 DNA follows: TGCGCCAGCAGCTTGGACAGGGCTGGCACAGATACGCAGTATTTT. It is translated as CASSLDRAGTDTQYF.

The CDR3 sequence is CASSSDRTGGGETQYF. CDR3 in DNA: TGTGCCAGCAGTTCGGACAGGACAGGGGGCGGAGAGACCCAGTACTTC. This rearrangement joins TRBV6-5 to TRBJ2-5; 11 bases match TRBD1. Unmatched junction bases numbered 8, after V lost 4 bases and J lost 4 bases. Per germline, CDR1 MNHEY and CDR2 SVGAGI. This CDR3 comprises 16 residues.

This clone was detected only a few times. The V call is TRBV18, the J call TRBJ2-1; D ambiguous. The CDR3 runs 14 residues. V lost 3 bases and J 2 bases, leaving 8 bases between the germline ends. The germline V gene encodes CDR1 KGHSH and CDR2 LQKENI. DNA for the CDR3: TGTGCCAGCTCACCGGTCCAGGCCTACAATGAGCAGTTCTTC. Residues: CASSPVQAYNEQFF.

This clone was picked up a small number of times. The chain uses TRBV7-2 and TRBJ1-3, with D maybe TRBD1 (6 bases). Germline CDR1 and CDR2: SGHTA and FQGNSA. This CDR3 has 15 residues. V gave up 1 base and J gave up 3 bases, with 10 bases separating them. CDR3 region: CASSLVQGYGNTIYF. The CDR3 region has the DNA TGTGCCAGCAGCTTAGTACAGGGTTATGGAAACACCATATATTTT.

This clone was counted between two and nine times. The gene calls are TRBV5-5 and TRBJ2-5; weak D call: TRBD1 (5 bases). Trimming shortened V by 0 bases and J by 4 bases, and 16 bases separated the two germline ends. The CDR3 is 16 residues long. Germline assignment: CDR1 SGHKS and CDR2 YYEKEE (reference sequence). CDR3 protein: CASSLAVGASGETQYF. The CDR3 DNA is TGTGCCAGCAGCTTGGCCGTTGGGGCCTCGGGAGAGACCCAGTACTTC.

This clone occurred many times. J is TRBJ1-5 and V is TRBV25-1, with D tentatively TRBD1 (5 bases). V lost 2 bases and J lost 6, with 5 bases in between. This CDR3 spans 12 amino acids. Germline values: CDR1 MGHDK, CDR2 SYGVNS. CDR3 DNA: TGTGCCAGCAGTGAACAGGGTCAGCCCCAGCATTTT. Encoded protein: CASSEQGQPQHF.